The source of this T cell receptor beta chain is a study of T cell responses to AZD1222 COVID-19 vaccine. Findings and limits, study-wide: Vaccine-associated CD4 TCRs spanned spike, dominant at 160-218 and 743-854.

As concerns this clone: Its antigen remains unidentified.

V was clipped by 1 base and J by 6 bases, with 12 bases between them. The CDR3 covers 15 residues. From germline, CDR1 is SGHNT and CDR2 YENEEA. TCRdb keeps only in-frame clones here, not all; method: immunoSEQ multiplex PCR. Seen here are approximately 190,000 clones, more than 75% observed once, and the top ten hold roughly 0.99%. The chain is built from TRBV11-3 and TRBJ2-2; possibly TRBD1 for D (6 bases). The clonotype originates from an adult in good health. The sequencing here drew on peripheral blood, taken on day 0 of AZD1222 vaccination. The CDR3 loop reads CASSLVPQGSGELFF. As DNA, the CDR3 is TGTGCCAGCAGCTTAGTCCCTCAGGGGTCCGGGGAGCTGTTTTTT.